A selection of T cell receptor beta chains follows, all from one sample in a study of cytomegalovirus exposure and HLA in healthy donors. Sequenced by immunoSEQ multiplex PCR; TCRdb stores in-frame clones only, minus some. The table has 200,000 to 250,000 clones, more than 75% seen once. The source material was PBMCs. The receptors derive from a human donor in good health. CDR3s include the opening cysteine and the closing phenylalanine or tryptophan. The D gene is left open where the match is weak. Size is stated for part of the rows, as once, few or many counts, or as a class when the clone is expanded.

CASSVAGGSETQYF	TGTGCCAGCAGCGTAGCGGGAGGATCAGAGACCCAGTACTTC	TRBJ2-5	NA	TRBD2	TRBV9
CASSSRETSGNEQFF	TGTGCCAGCAGCTCCAGGGAGACTAGCGGAAATGAGCAGTTCTTC	TRBJ2-1	NA	TRBD2	TRBV7-9
CSAAGRDRVTEAFF	TGCAGCGCCGCTGGACGGGACAGGGTCACTGAAGCTTTCTTT	TRBJ1-1	NA	TRBD1	TRBV29-1
CASSEFFGPGSTEAFF	TGTGCCAGCAGTGAATTTTTCGGCCCCGGGAGCACTGAAGCTTTCTTT	TRBJ1-1	once	NA	TRBV25-1
CASSLGSTVRETQYF	TGTGCCAGCAGCTTAGGATCAACGGTGAGAGAGACCCAGTACTTC	TRBJ2-5	NA	NA	TRBV7-2
CASSSELFNPFESYTF	TGTGCCAGCAGCTCTGAGTTATTTAACCCCTTTGAAAGCTACACCTTC	TRBJ1-2	few	NA	TRBV7-6
CASSDQDRGTYEQYF	TGTGCCAGCAGTGACCAGGACAGGGGAACCTACGAGCAGTACTTC	TRBJ2-7	NA	TRBD1	TRBV6-6
CASSLGQGNTGELFF	TGTGCCAGCAGCCTTGGACAGGGAAACACCGGGGAGCTGTTTTTT	TRBJ2-2	NA	TRBD1	TRBV7-9
CASSPGQGMETQYF	TGTGCCAGCAGCCCGGGACAGGGGATGGAGACCCAGTACTTC	TRBJ2-5	NA	TRBD1	TRBV4-2
CASSARGRPTTDTQYF	TGTGCCAGCAGTGCCCGCGGGCGGCCAACCACAGATACGCAGTATTTT	TRBJ2-3	NA	NA	TRBV2
CASSSRTGSNTGELFF	TGTGCCAGCAGCTCGAGGACAGGGTCGAACACCGGGGAGCTGTTTTTT	TRBJ2-2	NA	TRBD1	TRBV7-2
CASSLGVTTINEQFF	TGCGCCAGCAGCTTGGGGGTGACTACCATCAATGAGCAGTTCTTC	TRBJ2-1	few	NA	TRBV5-1
CASSESYLGTGVTDTQYF	TGTGCCAGCAGTGAATCCTACCTCGGGACAGGGGTTACAGATACGCAGTATTTT	TRBJ2-3	NA	TRBD1	TRBV25-1
CASSLSSPIGELFF	TGTGCCAGCAGCTTAAGTAGCCCCATCGGGGAGCTGTTTTTT	TRBJ2-2	NA	NA	TRBV11-2
CASSQDLEGARETQYF	TGTGCCAGCAGCCAAGATCTGGAGGGGGCGCGGGAGACCCAGTACTTC	TRBJ2-5	NA	NA	TRBV4-2
CASSYGQGHGYTF	TGCGCCAGCAGCTACGGACAGGGGCATGGCTACACCTTC	TRBJ1-2	NA	TRBD1	TRBV5-1
CASSKGQGVIGYTF	TGTGCCAGCAGTAAGGGACAGGGGGTTATCGGCTACACCTTC	TRBJ1-2	NA	TRBD1	TRBV6-5
CASSFRGGSFSNTEAFF	TGCGCCAGCAGCTTCAGGGGTGGGAGTTTTTCGAACACTGAAGCTTTCTTT	TRBJ1-1	NA	NA	TRBV5-1
CASGPTVYTDTQYF	TGTGCCAGCGGGCCGACAGTTTACACAGATACGCAGTATTTT	TRBJ2-3	NA	NA	TRBV11-3
CASSQVGLTGTEAFF	TGTGCCAGCAGCCAAGTAGGGCTCACGGGGACTGAAGCTTTCTTT	TRBJ1-1	NA	NA	TRBV4-2
CASSSVAGDGELFF	TGTGCCAGCAGCTCGGTAGCGGGAGACGGGGAGCTGTTTTTT	TRBJ2-2	NA	TRBD2	TRBV7-3
CASSPQGAIGSEQFF	TGTGCCAGCTCACCTCAGGGGGCAATCGGAAGTGAGCAGTTCTTC	TRBJ2-1	NA	TRBD1	TRBV18
CASSKTQPKRGRKSGELFF	TGTGCCAGTAGTAAAACACAACCAAAACGCGGGAGAAAAAGCGGGGAGCTGTTTTTT	TRBJ2-2	once	TRBD2	TRBV19
CASSLPTRSGMDGELFF	TGCGCCAGCAGCTTACCCACCCGGAGCGGGATGGACGGGGAGCTGTTTTTT	TRBJ2-2	NA	TRBD2	TRBV5-1
CASKLLSRTTNEKLFF	TGTGCCAGTAAGCTACTCTCACGAACAACTAATGAAAAACTGTTTTTT	TRBJ1-4	NA	NA	TRBV19
CASSQAGQGYEQYF	TGCGCCAGCAGCCAAGCGGGACAGGGATACGAGCAGTACTTC	TRBJ2-7	NA	TRBD1	TRBV4-1
CASSLKVSGRAYNEQFF	TGCGCCAGCAGCCTTAAGGTCAGCGGGAGGGCCTACAATGAGCAGTTCTTC	TRBJ2-1	NA	TRBD2	TRBV4-1
CASSIAGRAGGEQYF	TGTGCCAGTAGTATCGCCGGGAGGGCCGGGGGCGAGCAGTACTTC	TRBJ2-7	NA	TRBD2	TRBV19
CASSGGSSSTGELFF	TGCGCCAGCAGCGGCGGTTCTAGTTCCACCGGGGAGCTGTTTTTT	TRBJ2-2	NA	NA	TRBV5-1
CAIKHLAGVSEQYF	TGTGCCATCAAACACCTAGCGGGAGTGTCTGAGCAGTACTTC	TRBJ2-7	NA	TRBD2	TRBV10-3
CSALNGGVHEQYF	TGCAGCGCGTTAAACGGCGGGGTTCACGAGCAGTACTTC	TRBJ2-7	NA	NA	TRBV29-1
CASSLGGRAIDEQYF	TGCGCCAGCAGCTTGGGTGGGAGGGCGATCGACGAGCAGTACTTC	TRBJ2-7	NA	TRBD2	TRBV5-1
CASSSGQHTGELFF	TGTGCCAGTAGTTCAGGACAGCACACCGGGGAGCTGTTTTTT	TRBJ2-2	few	NA	TRBV19
CASSPEVGGLTEAFF	TGTGCCAGCAGCCCCGAAGTGGGGGGTCTGACTGAAGCTTTCTTT	TRBJ1-1	NA	NA	TRBV7-9
CASSGGAGAGTEAFF	TGTGCCAGCAGCGGAGGGGCGGGGGCGGGCACTGAAGCTTTCTTT	TRBJ1-1	NA	NA	TRBV7-9
CASLQGILNEQIYEQYF	TGTGCCAGCCTACAGGGAATATTAAATGAACAAATCTACGAGCAGTACTTC	TRBJ2-7	few	NA	TRBV19
CARSGGKADYYNEQFF	TGTGCCAGAAGCGGGGGTAAGGCGGACTACTACAATGAGCAGTTCTTC	TRBJ2-1	NA	NA	TRBV5-3
CATSRGQGSGNTIYF	TGTGCCACCAGCAGAGGACAGGGGTCTGGAAACACCATATATTTT	TRBJ1-3	NA	TRBD1	TRBV15
CASRNRGHGYEQYF	TGTGCCAGCAGAAACAGGGGGCATGGCTACGAGCAGTACTTC	TRBJ2-7	NA	TRBD1	TRBV6-1
CAISESLSGGSSGANVLTF	TGTGCCATCAGTGAGTCGCTTAGCGGGGGCTCCTCTGGGGCCAACGTCCTGACTTTC	TRBJ2-6	NA	TRBD2	TRBV10-3
CASSYGVGLNEQFF	TGTGCCAGCAGTTATGGGGTGGGGCTCAATGAGCAGTTCTTC	TRBJ2-1	few	NA	TRBV28
CALYGTSGFSGANVLTF	TGTGCCTTATATGGGACTAGCGGGTTCTCTGGGGCCAACGTCCTGACTTTC	TRBJ2-6	NA	TRBD2	TRBV30
CATSRGRLQETQYF	TGTGCCACCAGCAGAGGCAGACTTCAAGAGACCCAGTACTTC	TRBJ2-5	NA	NA	TRBV15
CASSLGAPGDYEQYF	TGTGCCAGCAGCTTGGGCGCGCCAGGGGACTACGAGCAGTACTTC	TRBJ2-7	NA	NA	TRBV5-8
CASSSFPTGRLTEAFF	TGTGCCAGCAGCTCCTTCCCAACAGGCAGGCTGACTGAAGCTTTCTTT	TRBJ1-1	few	NA	TRBV7-2
CASRTSGRVRELFF	TGTGCCAGCAGGACTAGCGGGAGGGTGAGGGAGCTGTTTTTT	TRBJ2-2	NA	TRBD2	TRBV19
CASSLVGLRNEKLFF	TGCGCCAGCAGCTTGGTGGGACTCCGTAATGAAAAACTGTTTTTT	TRBJ1-4	NA	NA	TRBV5-1
CATSSRTGGNYGYTF	TGTGCCACCAGCAGCCGGACAGGGGGCAACTATGGCTACACCTTC	TRBJ1-2	NA	TRBD1	TRBV15
CASGQGANEQYF	TGTGCCAGCGGACAGGGGGCTAACGAGCAGTACTTC	TRBJ2-7	NA	TRBD1	TRBV10-3
CASSPQARVIDEQYF	TGTGCCAGCAGCCCACAGGCTCGGGTTATCGACGAGCAGTACTTC	TRBJ2-7	once	NA	TRBV7-2
CASSYPGHLDEQYF	TGCGCCAGCAGCTATCCGGGACACCTAGACGAGCAGTACTTC	TRBJ2-7	once	NA	TRBV5-1
CASNRAQGDYGYTF	TGTGCCAGCAACCGGGCCCAGGGGGACTATGGCTACACCTTC	TRBJ1-2	NA	TRBD1	TRBV7-2
CASSLTASGTGELFF	TGTGCCAGCAGTTTGACGGCTAGCGGGACCGGGGAGCTGTTTTTT	TRBJ2-2	NA	TRBD2	TRBV27
CASRYTGTRNYEQYF	TGTGCCAGCAGATACACCGGGACTAGGAATTACGAGCAGTACTTC	TRBJ2-7	NA	TRBD2	TRBV28
CASSLTGSYNSPLHF	TGCGCCAGCAGCTTGACAGGGTCCTATAATTCACCCCTCCACTTT	TRBJ1-6	few	NA	TRBV5-1
CASSLVGTGLSGNTIYF	TGCGCCAGCAGCCTAGTGGGGACAGGGCTCTCTGGAAACACCATATATTTT	TRBJ1-3	NA	TRBD1	TRBV5-1
CASSFGGGHQPQHF	TGTGCCAGCAGTTTTGGGGGGGGGCATCAGCCCCAGCATTTT	TRBJ1-5	NA	NA	TRBV28